The clone carrying this TCR beta chain has just a few counts. These data come from a study of tumor-infiltrating lymphocytes in oesophageal squamous cell carcinoma. Each CDR3 protein is one row after TCRdb ran MiXCR on the PCR reads. Among some 25,000 distinct CDR3 sequences listed, more than 30% were seen once. From germline, CDR1 is SGHKS and CDR2 YYEKEE (reference sequence). Unmatched junction bases numbered 6, after V lost 4 bases and J lost 0 bases. The CDR3 runs to 15 residues. The sample taken for sequencing was esophageal tumor tissue. The origin of this receptor is a male donor with esophageal squamous cell carcinoma. The chain recombines TRBV5-5 with TRBJ1-1, with TRBD1 matching 7 bases. CDR3 loop: CASSRPTGLNTEAFF. CDR3 coding DNA: TGTGCCAGCAGCCGCCCGACAGGGTTGAACACTGAAGCTTTCTTT.